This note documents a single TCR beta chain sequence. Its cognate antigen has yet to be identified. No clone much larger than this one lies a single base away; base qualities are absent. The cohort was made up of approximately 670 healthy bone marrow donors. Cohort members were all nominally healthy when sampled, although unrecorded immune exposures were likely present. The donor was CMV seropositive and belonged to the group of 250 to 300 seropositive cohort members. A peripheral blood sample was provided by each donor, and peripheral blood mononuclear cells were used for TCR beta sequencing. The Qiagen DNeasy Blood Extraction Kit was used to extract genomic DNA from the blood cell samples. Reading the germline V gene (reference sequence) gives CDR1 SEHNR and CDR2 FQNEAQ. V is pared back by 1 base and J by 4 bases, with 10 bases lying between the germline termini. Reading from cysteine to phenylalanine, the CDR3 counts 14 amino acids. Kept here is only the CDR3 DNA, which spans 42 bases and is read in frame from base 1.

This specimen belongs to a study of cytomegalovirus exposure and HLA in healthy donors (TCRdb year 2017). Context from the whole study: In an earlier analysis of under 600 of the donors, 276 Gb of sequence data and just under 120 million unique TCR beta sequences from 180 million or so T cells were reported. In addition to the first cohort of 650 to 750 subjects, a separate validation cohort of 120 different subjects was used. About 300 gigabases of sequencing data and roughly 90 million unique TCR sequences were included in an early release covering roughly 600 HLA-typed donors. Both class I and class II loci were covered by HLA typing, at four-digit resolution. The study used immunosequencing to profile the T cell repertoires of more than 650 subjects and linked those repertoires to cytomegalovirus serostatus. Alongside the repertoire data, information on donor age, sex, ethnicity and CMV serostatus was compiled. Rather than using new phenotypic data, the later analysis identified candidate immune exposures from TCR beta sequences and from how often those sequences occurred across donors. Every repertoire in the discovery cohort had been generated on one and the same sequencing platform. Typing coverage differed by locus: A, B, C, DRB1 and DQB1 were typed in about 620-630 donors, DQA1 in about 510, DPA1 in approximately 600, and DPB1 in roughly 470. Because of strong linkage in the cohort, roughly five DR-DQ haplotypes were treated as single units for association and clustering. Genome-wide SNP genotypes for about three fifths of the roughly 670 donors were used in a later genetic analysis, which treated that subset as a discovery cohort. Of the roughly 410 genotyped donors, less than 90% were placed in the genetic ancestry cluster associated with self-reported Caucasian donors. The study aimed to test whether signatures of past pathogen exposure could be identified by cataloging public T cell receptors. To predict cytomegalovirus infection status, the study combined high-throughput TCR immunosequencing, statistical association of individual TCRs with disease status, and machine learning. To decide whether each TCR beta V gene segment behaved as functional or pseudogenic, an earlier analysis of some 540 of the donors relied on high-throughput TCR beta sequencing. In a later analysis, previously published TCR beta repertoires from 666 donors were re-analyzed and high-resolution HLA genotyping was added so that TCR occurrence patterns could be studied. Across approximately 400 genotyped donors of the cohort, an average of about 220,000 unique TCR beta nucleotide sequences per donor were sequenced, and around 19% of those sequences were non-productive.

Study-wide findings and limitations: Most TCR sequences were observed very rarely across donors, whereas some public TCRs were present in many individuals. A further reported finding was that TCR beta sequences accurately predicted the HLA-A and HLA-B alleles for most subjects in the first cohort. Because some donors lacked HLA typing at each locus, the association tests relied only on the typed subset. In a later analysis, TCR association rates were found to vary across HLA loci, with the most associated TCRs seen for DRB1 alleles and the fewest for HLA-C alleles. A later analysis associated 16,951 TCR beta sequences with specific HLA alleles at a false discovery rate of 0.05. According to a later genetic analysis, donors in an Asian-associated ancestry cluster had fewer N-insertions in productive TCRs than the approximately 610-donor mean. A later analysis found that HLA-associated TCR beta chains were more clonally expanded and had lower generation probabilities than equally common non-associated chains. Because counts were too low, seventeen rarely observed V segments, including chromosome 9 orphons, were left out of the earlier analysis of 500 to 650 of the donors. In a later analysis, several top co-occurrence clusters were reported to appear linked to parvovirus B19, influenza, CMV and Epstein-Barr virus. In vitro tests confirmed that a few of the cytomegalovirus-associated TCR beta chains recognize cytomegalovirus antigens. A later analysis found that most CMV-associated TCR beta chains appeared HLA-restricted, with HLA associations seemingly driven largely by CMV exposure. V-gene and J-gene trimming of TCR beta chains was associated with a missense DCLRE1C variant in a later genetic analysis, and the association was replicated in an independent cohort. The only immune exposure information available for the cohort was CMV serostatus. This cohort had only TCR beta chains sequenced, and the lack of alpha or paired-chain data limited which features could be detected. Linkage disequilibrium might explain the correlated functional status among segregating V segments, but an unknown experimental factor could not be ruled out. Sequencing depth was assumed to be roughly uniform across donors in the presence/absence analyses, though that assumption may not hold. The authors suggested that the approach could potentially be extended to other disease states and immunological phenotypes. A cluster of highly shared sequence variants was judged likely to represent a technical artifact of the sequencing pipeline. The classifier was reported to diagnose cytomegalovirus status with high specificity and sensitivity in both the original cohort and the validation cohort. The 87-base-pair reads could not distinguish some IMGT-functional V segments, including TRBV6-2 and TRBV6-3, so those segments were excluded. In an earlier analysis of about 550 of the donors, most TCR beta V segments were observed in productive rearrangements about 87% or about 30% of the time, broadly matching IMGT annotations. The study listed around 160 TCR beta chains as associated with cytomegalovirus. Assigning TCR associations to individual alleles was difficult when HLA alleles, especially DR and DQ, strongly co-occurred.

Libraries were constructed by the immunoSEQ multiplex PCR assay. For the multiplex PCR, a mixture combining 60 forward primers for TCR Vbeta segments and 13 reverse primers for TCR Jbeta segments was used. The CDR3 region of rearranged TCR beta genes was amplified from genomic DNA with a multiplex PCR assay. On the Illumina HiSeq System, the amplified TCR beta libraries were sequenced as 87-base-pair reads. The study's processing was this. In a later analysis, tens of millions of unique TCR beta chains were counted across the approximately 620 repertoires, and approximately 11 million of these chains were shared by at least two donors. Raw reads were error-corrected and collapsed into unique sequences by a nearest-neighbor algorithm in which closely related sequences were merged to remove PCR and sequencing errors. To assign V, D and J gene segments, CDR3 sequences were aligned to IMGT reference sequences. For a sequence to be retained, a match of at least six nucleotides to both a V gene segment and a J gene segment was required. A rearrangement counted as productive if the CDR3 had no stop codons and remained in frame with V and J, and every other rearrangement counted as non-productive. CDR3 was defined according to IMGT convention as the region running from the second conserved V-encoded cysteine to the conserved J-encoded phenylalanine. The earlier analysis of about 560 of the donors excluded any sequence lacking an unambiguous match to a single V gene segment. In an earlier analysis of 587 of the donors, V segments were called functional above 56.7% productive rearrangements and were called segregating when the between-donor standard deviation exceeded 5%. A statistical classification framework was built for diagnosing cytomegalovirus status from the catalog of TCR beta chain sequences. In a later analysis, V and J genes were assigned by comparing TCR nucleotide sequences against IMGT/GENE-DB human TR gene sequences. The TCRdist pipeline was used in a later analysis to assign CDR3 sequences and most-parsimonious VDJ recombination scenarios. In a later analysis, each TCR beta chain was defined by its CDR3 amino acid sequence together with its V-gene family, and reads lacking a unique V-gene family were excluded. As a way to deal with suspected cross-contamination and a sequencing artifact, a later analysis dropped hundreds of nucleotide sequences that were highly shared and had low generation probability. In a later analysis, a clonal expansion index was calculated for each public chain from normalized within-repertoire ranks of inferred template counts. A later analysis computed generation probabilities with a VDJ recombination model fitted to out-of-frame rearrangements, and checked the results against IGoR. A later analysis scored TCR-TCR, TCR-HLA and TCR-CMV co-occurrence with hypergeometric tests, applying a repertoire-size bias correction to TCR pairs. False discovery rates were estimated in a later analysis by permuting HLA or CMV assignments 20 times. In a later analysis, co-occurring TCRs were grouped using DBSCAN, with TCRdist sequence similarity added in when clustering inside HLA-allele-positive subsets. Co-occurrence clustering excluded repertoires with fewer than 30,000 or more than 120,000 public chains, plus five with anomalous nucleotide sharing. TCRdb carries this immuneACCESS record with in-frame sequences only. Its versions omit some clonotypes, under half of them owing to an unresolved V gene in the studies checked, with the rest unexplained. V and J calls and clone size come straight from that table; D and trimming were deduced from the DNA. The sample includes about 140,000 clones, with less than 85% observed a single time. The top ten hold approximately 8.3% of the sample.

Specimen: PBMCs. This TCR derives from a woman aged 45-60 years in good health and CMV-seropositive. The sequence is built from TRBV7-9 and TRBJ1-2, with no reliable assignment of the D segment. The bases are TGTGCCAGCAGCTTAGGGCAAAACACCTATGGCTACACCTTC. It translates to CASSLGQNTYGYTF.